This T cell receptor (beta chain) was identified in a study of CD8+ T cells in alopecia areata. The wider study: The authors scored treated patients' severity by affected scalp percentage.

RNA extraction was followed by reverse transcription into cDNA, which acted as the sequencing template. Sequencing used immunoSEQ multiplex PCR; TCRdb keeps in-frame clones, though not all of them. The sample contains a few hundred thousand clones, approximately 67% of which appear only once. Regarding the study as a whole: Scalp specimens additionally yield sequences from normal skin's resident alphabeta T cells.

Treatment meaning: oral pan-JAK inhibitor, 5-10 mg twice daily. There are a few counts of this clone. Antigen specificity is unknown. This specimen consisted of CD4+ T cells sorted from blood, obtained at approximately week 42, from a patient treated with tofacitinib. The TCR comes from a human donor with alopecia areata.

This CDR3 is CASGWDRDRETQYF. The CDR3 nucleotides read TGTGCTAGTGGTTGGGACAGAGATCGGGAGACCCAGTACTTC. The V call is TRBV12-5, the J call TRBJ2-5; 7 bases map to TRBD1. Germline CDR1 reads LGHNT; CDR2 reads FRNRAP. V was clipped by 4 bases and J by 5 bases; unmatched bases: 7. This CDR3 region has 14 residues.